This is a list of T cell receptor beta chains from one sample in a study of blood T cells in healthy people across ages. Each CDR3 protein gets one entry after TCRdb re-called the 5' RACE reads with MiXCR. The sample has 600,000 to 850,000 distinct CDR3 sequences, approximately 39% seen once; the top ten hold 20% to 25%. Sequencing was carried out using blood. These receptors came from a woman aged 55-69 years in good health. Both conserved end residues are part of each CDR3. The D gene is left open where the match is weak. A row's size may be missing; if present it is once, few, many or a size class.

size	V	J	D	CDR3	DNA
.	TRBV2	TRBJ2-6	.	CASSVGASGANVLTF	TGTGCCAGCAGTGTCGGGGCGTCTGGGGCCAACGTCCTGACTTTC
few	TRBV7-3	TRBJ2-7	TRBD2	CASSVTGLAGGEGPNNEQYF	TGTGCCAGCAGCGTAACGGGACTAGCGGGAGGTGAGGGGCCTAACAATGAGCAGTACTTC
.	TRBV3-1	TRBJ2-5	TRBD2	CASSHRGGETQYF	TGTGCCAGCAGCCATAGGGGAGGGGAGACCCAGTACTTC
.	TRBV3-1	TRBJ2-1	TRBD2	CASSPGLTSNEQFF	TGTGCCAGCAGCCCGGGACTAACTAGCAATGAGCAGTTCTTC
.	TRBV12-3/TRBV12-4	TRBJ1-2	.	CASSLFFLRRKIYGYTF	TGTGCCAGCAGTTTATTTTTTCTCCGGCGCAAAATCTACGGCTACACCTTC
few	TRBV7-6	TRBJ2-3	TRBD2	CASSLSSGGPDTQYF	TGTGCCAGCAGCTTGTCTAGCGGGGGCCCAGATACGCAGTATTTT
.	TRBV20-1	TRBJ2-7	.	CSARDWGNPYEQYF	TGCAGTGCTAGGGACTGGGGGAACCCCTACGAGCAGTACTTC
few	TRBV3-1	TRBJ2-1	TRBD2	CASSQVSGVEQFF	TGTGCCAGCAGCCAGGTTAGCGGGGTGGAGCAGTTCTTC
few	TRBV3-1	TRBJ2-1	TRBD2	CASSQDTSGASYNEQFF	TGTGCCAGCAGCCAAGATACTAGCGGGGCCTCCTACAATGAGCAGTTCTTC
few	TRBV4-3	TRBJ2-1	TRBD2	CASSQDGSGTYNEQFF	TGCGCCAGCAGCCAAGACGGTAGCGGGACTTACAATGAGCAGTTCTTC
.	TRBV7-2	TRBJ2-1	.	CASSVNWGGEQFF	TGTGCCAGCAGCGTCAACTGGGGTGGTGAGCAGTTCTTC
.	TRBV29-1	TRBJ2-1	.	CTGGNTYNEQFF	TGCACTGGGGGGAACACCTACAATGAGCAGTTCTTC
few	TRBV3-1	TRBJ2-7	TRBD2	CASSLVAGEWQYF	TGTGCCAGCAGCCTAGTAGCGGGGGAGTGGCAGTACTTC
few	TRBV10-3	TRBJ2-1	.	CALAGGTGENEQFF	TGTGCCCTTGCGGGGGGGACAGGGGAAAATGAGCAGTTCTTC
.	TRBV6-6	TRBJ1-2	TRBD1	CASKEQGAAGGYTF	TGTGCCAGCAAGGAACAGGGGGCCGCAGGAGGCTACACCTTC
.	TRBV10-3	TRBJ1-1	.	CAISEPDGEAFF	TGTGCCATCAGTGAGCCGGACGGTGAAGCTTTCTTT
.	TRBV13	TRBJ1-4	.	CASSVGAMGEKLFF	TGTGCCAGCAGCGTGGGGGCAATGGGGGAAAAACTGTTTTTT
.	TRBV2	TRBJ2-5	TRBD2	CASSGRGDSCPQYF	TGTGCCAGCAGTGGGCGGGGGGACTCATGCCCCCAGTACTTC
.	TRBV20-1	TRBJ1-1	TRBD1	CSAGVRGRSEAFF	TGCAGTGCAGGAGTCAGGGGGAGGTCTGAAGCTTTCTTT
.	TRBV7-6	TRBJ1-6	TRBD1	CASSSGTGKELLHF	TGTGCCAGCAGCTCCGGGACAGGGAAGGAGCTCCTCCACTTT
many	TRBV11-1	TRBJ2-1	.	CASSPGGAIDNEQFF	TGTGCCAGCAGCCCAGGGGGGGCGATAGACAATGAGCAGTTCTTC
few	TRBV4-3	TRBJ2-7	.	CASSHYTGVGYEQYF	TGCGCCAGCAGCCACTACACGGGTGTAGGGTACGAGCAGTACTTC
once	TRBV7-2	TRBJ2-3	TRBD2	CASSLVLLAGADTQYF	TGTGCCAGCAGCTTAGTGTTGCTAGCGGGGGCAGATACGCAGTATTTT
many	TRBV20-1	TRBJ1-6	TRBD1	CSARDYRTGTNSPLHF	TGCAGTGCTAGAGATTACCGGACAGGGACAAATTCACCCCTCCACTTT
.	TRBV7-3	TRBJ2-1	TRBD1	CASSLNPFGTVNEQFF	TGTGCCAGCAGCTTAAATCCGTTCGGGACAGTTAATGAGCAGTTCTTC
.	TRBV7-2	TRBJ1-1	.	CASSGTVGTEAFF	TGTGCCAGCAGCGGTACTGTGGGCACTGAAGCTTTCTTT
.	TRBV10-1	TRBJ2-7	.	CASSTGGDLGRTSREQYF	TGCGCCAGCAGCACAGGGGGGGACCTCGGAAGGACCTCCCGAGAGCAGTACTTC
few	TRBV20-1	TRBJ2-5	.	CSASPGNRDLPDGTQYF	TGCAGTGCTTCTCCGGGTAACAGGGACCTTCCGGATGGGACCCAGTACTTC
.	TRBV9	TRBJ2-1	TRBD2	CASSVVASGANEQFF	TGTGCCAGCAGCGTAGTCGCTAGCGGGGCAAATGAGCAGTTCTTC
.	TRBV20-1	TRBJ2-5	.	CSARPASVLETQYF	TGCAGTGCTAGACCAGCCAGCGTGCTAGAGACCCAGTACTTC
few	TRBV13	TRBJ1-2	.	CASSFQGTYGYTF	TGTGCCAGCAGTTTTCAGGGTACCTATGGCTACACCTTC
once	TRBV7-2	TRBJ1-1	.	CASSSLGTLRGAFF	TGTGCCAGCAGCAGCCTCGGGACACTCAGAGGGGCTTTCTTT
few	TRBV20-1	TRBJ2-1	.	CSARDPREYQFF	TGCAGTGCTAGAGATCCCCGAGAGTATCAGTTCTTC
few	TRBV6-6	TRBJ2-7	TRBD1	CASSYLDRGPNEQYF	TGTGCCAGCAGTTACTTGGACAGGGGGCCAAACGAGCAGTACTTC
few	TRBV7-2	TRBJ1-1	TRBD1	CASSLSGGVRDTEAFF	TGTGCCAGCAGCCTATCAGGGGGGGTACGTGACACTGAAGCTTTCTTT
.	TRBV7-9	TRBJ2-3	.	CASSRDSRADTQYF	TGTGCCAGCAGCCGGGACTCCCGGGCAGATACGCAGTATTTT
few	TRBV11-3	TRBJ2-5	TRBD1	CASSPQGAGETQYF	TGTGCCAGCAGCCCACAGGGGGCCGGGGAGACCCAGTACTTC
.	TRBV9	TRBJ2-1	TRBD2	CASSVASSGNNEQFF	TGTGCCAGCAGCGTAGCCTCTAGCGGGAACAATGAGCAGTTCTTC
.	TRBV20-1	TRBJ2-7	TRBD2	CSAPRTSGVTYEQYF	TGCAGTGCTCCGAGGACTAGCGGGGTGACCTACGAGCAGTACTTC
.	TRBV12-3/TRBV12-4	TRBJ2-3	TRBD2	CASSLIAGGPKDTQYF	TGTGCCAGCAGTCTTATAGCGGGAGGGCCGAAAGATACGCAGTATTTT